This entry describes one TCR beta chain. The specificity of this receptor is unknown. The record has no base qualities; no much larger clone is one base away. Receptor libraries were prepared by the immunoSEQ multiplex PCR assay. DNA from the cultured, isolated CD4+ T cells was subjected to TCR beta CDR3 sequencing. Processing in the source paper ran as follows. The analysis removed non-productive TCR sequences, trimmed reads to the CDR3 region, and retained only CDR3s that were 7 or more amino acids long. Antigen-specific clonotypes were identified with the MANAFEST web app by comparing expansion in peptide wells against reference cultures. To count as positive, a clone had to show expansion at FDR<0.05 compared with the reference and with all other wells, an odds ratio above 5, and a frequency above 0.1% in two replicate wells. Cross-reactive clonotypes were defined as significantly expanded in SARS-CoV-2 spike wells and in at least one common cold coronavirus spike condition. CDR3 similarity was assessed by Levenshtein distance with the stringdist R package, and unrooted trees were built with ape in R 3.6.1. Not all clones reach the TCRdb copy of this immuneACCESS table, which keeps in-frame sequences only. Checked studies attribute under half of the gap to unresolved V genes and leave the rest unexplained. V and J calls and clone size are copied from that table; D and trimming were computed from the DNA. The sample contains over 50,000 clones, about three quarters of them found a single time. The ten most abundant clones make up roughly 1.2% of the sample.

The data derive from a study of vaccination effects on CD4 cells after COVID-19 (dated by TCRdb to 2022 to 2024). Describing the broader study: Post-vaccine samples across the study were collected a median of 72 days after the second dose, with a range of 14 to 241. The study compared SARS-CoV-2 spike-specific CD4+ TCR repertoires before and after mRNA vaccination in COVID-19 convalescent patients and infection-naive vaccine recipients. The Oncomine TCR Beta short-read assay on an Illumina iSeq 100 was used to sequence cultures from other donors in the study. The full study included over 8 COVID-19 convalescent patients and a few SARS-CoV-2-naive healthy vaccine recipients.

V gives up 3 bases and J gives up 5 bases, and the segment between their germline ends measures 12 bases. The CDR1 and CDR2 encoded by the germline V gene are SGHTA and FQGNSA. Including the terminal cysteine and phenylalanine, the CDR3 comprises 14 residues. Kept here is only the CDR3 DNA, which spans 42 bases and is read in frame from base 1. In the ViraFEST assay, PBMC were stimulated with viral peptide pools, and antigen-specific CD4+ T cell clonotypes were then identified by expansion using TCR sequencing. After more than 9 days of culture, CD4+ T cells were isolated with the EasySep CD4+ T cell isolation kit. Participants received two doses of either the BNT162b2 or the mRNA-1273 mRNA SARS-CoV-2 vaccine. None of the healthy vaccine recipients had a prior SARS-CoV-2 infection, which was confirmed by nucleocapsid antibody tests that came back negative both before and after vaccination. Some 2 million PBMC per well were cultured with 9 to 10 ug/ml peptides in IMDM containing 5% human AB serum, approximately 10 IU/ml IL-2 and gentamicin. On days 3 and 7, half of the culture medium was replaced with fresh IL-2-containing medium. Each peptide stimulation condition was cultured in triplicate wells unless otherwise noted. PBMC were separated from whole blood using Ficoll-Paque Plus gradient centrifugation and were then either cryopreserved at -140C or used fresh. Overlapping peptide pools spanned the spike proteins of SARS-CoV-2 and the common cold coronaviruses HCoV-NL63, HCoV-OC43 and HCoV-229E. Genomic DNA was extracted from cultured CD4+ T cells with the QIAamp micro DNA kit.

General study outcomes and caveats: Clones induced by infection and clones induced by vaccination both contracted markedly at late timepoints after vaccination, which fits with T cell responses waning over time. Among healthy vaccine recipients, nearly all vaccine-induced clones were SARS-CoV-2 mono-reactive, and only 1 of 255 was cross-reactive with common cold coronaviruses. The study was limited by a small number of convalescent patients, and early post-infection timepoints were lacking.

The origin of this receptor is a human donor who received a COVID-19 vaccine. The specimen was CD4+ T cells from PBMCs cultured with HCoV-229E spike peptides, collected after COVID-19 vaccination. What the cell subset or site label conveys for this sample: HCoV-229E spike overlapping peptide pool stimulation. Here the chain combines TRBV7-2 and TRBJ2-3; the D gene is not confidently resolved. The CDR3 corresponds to CASSFRSVGDTQYF. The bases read TGTGCCAGCAGCTTTAGGAGTGTTGGAGATACGCAGTATTTT.